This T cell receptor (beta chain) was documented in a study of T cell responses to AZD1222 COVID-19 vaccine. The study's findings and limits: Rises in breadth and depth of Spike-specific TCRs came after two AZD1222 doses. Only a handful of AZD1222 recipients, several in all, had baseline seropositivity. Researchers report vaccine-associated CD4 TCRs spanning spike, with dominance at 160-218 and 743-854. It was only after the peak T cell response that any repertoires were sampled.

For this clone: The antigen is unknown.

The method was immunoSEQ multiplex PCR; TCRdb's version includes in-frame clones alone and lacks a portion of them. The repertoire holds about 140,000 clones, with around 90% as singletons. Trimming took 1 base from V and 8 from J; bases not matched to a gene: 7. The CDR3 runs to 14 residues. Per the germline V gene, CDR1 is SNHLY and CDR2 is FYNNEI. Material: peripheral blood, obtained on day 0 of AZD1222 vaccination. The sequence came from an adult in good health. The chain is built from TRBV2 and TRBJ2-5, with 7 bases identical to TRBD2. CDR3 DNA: TGTGCCAGCAGTGAAGGGACTAGTTGGGACACCCAGTACTTC. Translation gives CASSEGTSWDTQYF. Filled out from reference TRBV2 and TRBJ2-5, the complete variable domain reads EPEVTQTPSHQVTQMGQEVILRCVPISNHLYFYWYRQILGQKVEFLVSFYNNEISEKSEIFDDQFSVERPDGSNFTLKIRSTKLEDSAMYFCASSEGTSWDTQYFGPGTRLLVL.